Below, 18 T cell receptor beta chains from the same sample are listed, as sequenced in a study of OX40 agonist ivuxolimab in advanced cancers. Here immunoSEQ multiplex PCR was the method, and the copy in TCRdb shows in-frame clones only, minus some. The table shows roughly 38,000 clones, with around four fifths occurring only once. The sample in question was CD4+ or CD8+ T cells sorted from blood, obtained in a trial of the OX40 agonist ivuxolimab. The receptor set was obtained from an adult with an advanced solid tumor such as melanoma, head and neck, liver or kidney cancer.

The chain uses TRBV6-1 and TRBJ2-2, with D maybe TRBD2 (5 bases). Germline V CDR1 and CDR2: MNHNS, SASEGT. Trimming stripped 7 bases from V and 3 bases from J, with 15 bases between. The CDR3 spans 15 residues. The CDR3 spells CASKRARADTGELFF. In DNA, the CDR3 is TGTGCCAGCAAGAGGGCGAGAGCGGACACCGGGGAGCTGTTTTTT.

V gene TRBV18 combines with J gene TRBJ2-3, with D perhaps matching TRBD2 (6 bases). The V gene's germline CDR1 is KGHSH and CDR2 LQKENI. The germline V and J ends were trimmed by 6 bases and 4 bases, with 17 bases remaining between them. The CDR3 is 15 residues long. CDR3 nucleotides: TGTGCCAGCTCTCAGGGACTGCGAGGGGCAGATACGCAGTATTTT. Translated, it gives CASSQGLRGADTQYF.

The rearrangement joins TRBV28 to TRBJ2-7; a weak D match, TRBD2 (5 bases). The ends were cut back, 2 bases at V and 6 bases at J, with 14 bases in the middle. This CDR3 region has 14 residues. Germline V lookup: CDR1 MDHEN, CDR2 SYDVKM. The CDR3 sequence is CASSLGDAGGEQYF. DNA for the CDR3: TGTGCCAGCAGTTTAGGCGATGCGGGTGGCGAGCAGTACTTC. Supplemented by reference TRBV28 and TRBJ2-7, the full variable domain reads DVKVTQSSRYLVKRTGEKVFLECVQDMDHENMFWYRQDPGLGLRLIYFSYDVKMKEKGDIPEGYSVSREKKERFSLILESASTNQTSMYLCASSLGDAGGEQYFGPGTRLTVT.

The gene calls are TRBV11-2 and TRBJ1-5, with D unresolved. The CDR3 covers 12 residues. Germline V gene lookup returns CDR1 SGHAT and CDR2 FQNNGV. Trimming took off 8 bases at V and 2 bases at J, with 7 bases between the two ends. The CDR3 reads CASQKGNQPQHF. The DNA of the CDR3 is TGTGCCAGCCAGAAAGGCAATCAGCCCCAGCATTTT. Based on the CDR3 plus reference TRBV11-2 and TRBJ1-5, the full variable domain is EAGVAQSPRYKIIEKRQSVAFWCNPISGHATLYWYQQILGQGPKLLIQFQNNGVVDDSQLPKDRFSAERLKGVDSTLKIQPAKLEDSAVYLCASQKGNQPQHFGDGTRLSIL.

This clone is a singleton in its sample. CDR3 sequence reads: CASSRRGRITDTQYF. CDR3 nucleotide sequence: TGTGCCAGCAGCCGTAGGGGGCGCATCACAGATACGCAGTATTTT. The chain is built from TRBV5-6 and TRBJ2-3, with 7 bases fitting TRBD1. V lost 4 bases to trimming and J lost 2 bases; unmatched junction nucleotides: 7. Germline V CDR1 and CDR2: SGHDT, YYEEEE. The CDR3 spans 15 residues.

As concerns this clone: Mismatch with germline at one junction end may stem from a read error. The chain uses TRBV18 and TRBJ2-7; D may be TRBD2 (6 bases). Germline values: CDR1 KGHSH, CDR2 LQKENI. CDR3 size: 14 residues. The CDR3, as DNA: TGTGCCAGCTCACCGACCCCCGGGACTCCGGGGACCGTATTC. It codes for CASSPTPGTPGTVF.

This chain links TRBV19 with TRBJ1-2; 7 positions match TRBD1. The V gene's germline CDR1 is LNHDA and CDR2 SQIVND (reference sequence). The CDR3 contains 13 residues. Unmatched junction bases numbered 10, after V lost 8 bases and J lost 7 bases. CDR3 sequence reads: CASSRPGGVGYTF. The CDR3 bases are TGTGCCAGTTCCCGCCCAGGGGGTGTTGGCTACACCTTC.

This clone was found once. Here the CDR3 reads CSVGLSGPEKLFF. CDR3 coding DNA: TGCAGCGTTGGACTATCGGGCCCCGAAAAACTGTTTTTT. The V call is TRBV29-1, the J call TRBJ1-4; D unclear. Trimming left V 4 bases short and J 8 bases short, with 14 bases between. Per germline, CDR1 SQVTM and CDR2 ANQGSEA. The CDR3 has 13 amino acids. Variable domain in full (rest from reference TRBV29-1 and TRBJ1-4): SAVISQKPSRDICQRGTSLTIQCQVDSQVTMMFWYRQQPGQSLTLIATANQGSEATYESGFVIDKFPISRPNLTFSTLTVSNMSPEDSSIYLCSVGLSGPEKLFFGSGTQLSVL.

This clone was found once. The rearrangement links TRBV11-3 to TRBJ2-1, with D perhaps being TRBD1 or TRBD2 (6 bases each). V was clipped by 7 bases and J by 2 bases, with 15 bases between them. The CDR3 loop spans 15 amino acids. Germline V gene data show CDR1 as SGHNT and CDR2 as YENEEA. The CDR3 here is CASTRRGDAYNEQFF. The CDR3 bases are TGTGCCAGCACCCGAAGGGGGGACGCCTACAATGAGCAGTTCTTC.

The sample holds one count of this clone. The chain recombines TRBV7-9 with TRBJ2-5, with 7 bases identical to TRBD1. Trimming cost V 7 bases and J 1 base; bases outside gene matches: 6. The CDR3 loop spans 14 amino acids. CDR1 SEHNR and CDR2 FQNEAQ come from the germline V gene (reference sequence). The CDR3 reads CASTPGQRQETQYF. The CDR3 DNA follows: TGTGCCAGCACCCCGGGACAGCGCCAAGAGACCCAGTACTTC. Full variable domain (missing parts from reference TRBV7-9 and TRBJ2-5): DTGVSQNPRHKITKRGQNVTFRCDPISEHNRLYWYRQTLGQGPEFLTYFQNEAQLEKSRLLSDRFSAERPKGSFSTLEIQRTEQGDSAMYLCASTPGQRQETQYFGPGTRLLVL.

This chain uses TRBV6-1 with TRBJ1-6; unclear D gene. The V end was cut by 0 bases, the J end by 7 bases, with 10 bases between. The CDR3 sequence is 15 residues long. Germline V lookup: CDR1 MNHNS, CDR2 SASEGT. For the CDR3, the DNA is TGTGCCAGCAGTGAAGCCGGACTTCTAAATTCACCCCTCCACTTT. It is translated as CASSEAGLLNSPLHF.

The CDR3 DNA follows: TGTGCCAGCAGCTTACCTCAGACAGTCACTGAAGCTTTCTTT. Translated: CASSLPQTVTEAFF. The V and J genes are TRBV7-9 and TRBJ1-1; possibly TRBD1 for D (5 bases). Germline V gene sequence: CDR1 SEHNR, CDR2 FQNEAQ (reference sequence). Trimming left V 2 bases short and J 4 bases short, with 11 bases between. The CDR3 is made up of 14 amino acids.

J is TRBJ1-2 and V is TRBV12-5; D is uncertain. Germline CDR1 LGHNT, CDR2 FRNRAP. The V end was cut by 0 bases, the J end by 4 bases, with 15 bases between. The CDR3 has 16 amino acids. The CDR3 nucleotides are TGTGCTAGTGGTTTGGTACTTACAGTAGATCCCTATGGCTACACCTTC. This sequence encodes CASGLVLTVDPYGYTF.

As DNA, the CDR3 is TGCGCCAGCACCTCGACAGGGGTCTTCTCAGATACGCAGTATTTT. It codes for CASTSTGVFSDTQYF. J is TRBJ2-3 and V is TRBV4-1; TRBD1 agrees at 8 bases. This CDR3 spans 15 amino acids. Germline-derived CDR1 and CDR2 are MGHRA and YSYEKL. V was pared by 7 bases and J by 4 bases, with 10 bases of the junction left unmatched.

This chain connects TRBV30 to TRBJ2-7; D is uncertain. The V end was cut by 2 bases, the J end by 2 bases, with 4 bases between. Germline loops: CDR1 GTSNPN, CDR2 SVGIG (reference sequence). The CDR3 is made up of 11 amino acids. The CDR3 reads CAWSTPYEQYF. The CDR3, as DNA: TGTGCCTGGAGTACCCCCTACGAGCAGTACTTC. The variable domain in full, with the rest retrieved from reference TRBV30 and TRBJ2-7, is SQTIHQWPATLVQPVGSPLSLECTVEGTSNPNLYWYRQAAGRGLQLLFYSVGIGQISSEVPQNLSASRPQDRQFILSSKKLLLSDSGFYLCAWSTPYEQYFGPGTRLTVT.

The rearrangement links TRBV5-4 to TRBJ2-1; 10 nucleotides agree with TRBD2. The CDR3 has 16 residues. V was clipped by 2 bases and J by 6 bases; unmatched bases: 8. From germline, CDR1 is SGHNT and CDR2 YYREEE (reference sequence). This CDR3 reads CASSFPLAGAGNEQFF. The DNA of the CDR3 is TGTGCCAGCAGCTTCCCTCTAGCGGGAGCTGGCAATGAGCAGTTCTTC.

This clone was seen a few times. V gene TRBV18 combines with J gene TRBJ1-5, with 9 bases fitting TRBD1. Germline V CDR1 and CDR2: KGHSH, LQKENI. V dropped 3 bases and J dropped 9; count of bases not matched to a gene: 6. CDR3 length: 14 residues. The CDR3 is CASSPNRGQGPQHF. Here the CDR3 DNA reads TGTGCCAGCTCACCTAACAGGGGGCAGGGGCCCCAGCATTTT. The full variable domain, rest sourced from reference TRBV18 and TRBJ1-5, is NAGVMQNPRHLVRRRGQEARLRCSPMKGHSHVYWYRQLPEEGLKFMVYLQKENIIDESGMPKERFSAEFPKEGPSILRIQQVVRGDSAAYFCASSPNRGQGPQHFGDGTRLSIL.

Note on this clone: A junction end diverges from the germline sequence, so it may reflect a read error. Here the CDR3 DNA reads TGTGCCAGCAGCGAACTAGCGGGGGGCCCTTTAAGAAACTTC. Protein: CASSELAGGPLRNF. The genes are TRBV7-9 and TRBJ2-7; 12 nucleotides match TRBD2. The CDR3 has 14 amino acids. From germline, CDR1 is SEHNR and CDR2 FQNEAQ (reference sequence).